This TCR beta chain was identified during a study of blood T cell repertoires in COVID-19. Study context: Donors in the United States, Italy and Spain gave samples during acute or convalescent COVID-19. Sample material is recorded as cDNA or gDNA derived from T cells, B-cell-depleted T cells, or PBMCs.

CDR1 MNHEY and CDR2 SMNVEV come from the germline V gene (reference sequence). Unmatched junction bases numbered 6, after V lost 4 bases and J lost 6 bases. The CDR3 loop spans 14 amino acids. Authors' analysis steps: Estimates of nucleated cell counts were drawn from the amplification of reference gene primers. Repertoires were generated with immunoSEQ multiplex PCR, while TCRdb's copy carries only in-frame clones and drops some. V, J and clone size reflect that table, while D and trimming were determined from the DNA. This sample has over 200,000 clones, with 75% to 95% found just once. The source is a person aged 18 to 35 with COVID-19, enrolled during active disease. Sequenced material: peripheral blood. The rearrangement links TRBV27 to TRBJ2-7; TRBD1 aligns across 10 bases. CDR3 amino acids: CASSSRQGAFEQYF. In DNA form, the CDR3 reads TGTGCCAGCAGTTCACGACAGGGGGCATTCGAGCAGTACTTC.